The 20 T cell receptor beta chains reported below all come from one sample, sequenced in a study of T cells expressing NK-cell markers. One entry per CDR3 protein, without DNA, is what TCRdb gives after re-calling the 5' RACE reads. The sample has around 550,000 distinct CDR3 sequences; the top ten hold roughly 3.6%. Sequenced material: blood T cells: a sorted CD56 or NKG2C T cell subset, CD4+ or CD8+ T cells, or bulk PBMC T cells (not recorded which). These receptors were collected from a young man in good health.

The rearrangement joins TRBV11-2 to TRBJ2-5; lacking DNA, the TRBD2 call made by TCRdb goes unchecked. Germline CDR1 and CDR2: SGHAT and FQNNGV. This CDR3 has 19 residues. The CDR3 spells CASSFKLLASGSKRETQYF. Together with reference TRBV11-2 and TRBJ2-5, the CDR3 gives the full variable domain: EAGVAQSPRYKIIEKRQSVAFWCNPISGHATLYWYQQILGQGPKLLIQFQNNGVVDDSQLPKDRFSAERLKGVDSTLKIQPAKLEDSAVYLCASSFKLLASGSKRETQYFGPGTRLLVL.

The chain is built from TRBV19 and TRBJ2-2; TCRdb picks TRBD2, but there is no DNA to check that call. Germline V gives CDR1 LNHDA, CDR2 SQIVND (reference sequence). The CDR3 contains 12 residues. CDR3 residues: CASIKGGGELFF.

This sequence joins TRBV5-1 and TRBJ2-3; the TRBD1 assignment by TCRdb is unverifiable without DNA. The CDR3 is 15 residues long. CDR1 and CDR2 (germline): SGHRS, YFSETQ. This CDR3 is CASSYPGQGGDTQYF.

The V gene is TRBV24-1, the J gene TRBJ2-1; the TRBD2 assignment by TCRdb is unverifiable without DNA. This CDR3 spans 16 amino acids. Germline-derived CDR1 and CDR2 are KGHDR and SFDVKD. CDR3 region: CATSGGGPATYNEQFF.

The chain couples TRBV6-1 to TRBJ2-3; TCRdb's assignment of TRBD2 cannot be checked, as there is no DNA. This CDR3 region has 13 residues. Germline CDR1 reads MNHNS; CDR2 reads SASEGT. The CDR3 region is CASRSGRADTQYF.

CDR3 region: CASSQDSVGVYEQYF. J is TRBJ2-7 and V is TRBV4-3. Germline CDR1 and CDR2: LGHNA and YSLEER. The CDR3 totals 15 residues.

The chain combines TRBV7-2 with TRBJ2-7; as DNA is missing, the TRBD2 call by TCRdb cannot be tested. Germline CDR1 and CDR2: SGHTA and FQGNSA. This CDR3 is 17 amino acids long. CDR3 region: CASSLFLPPLSSYEQYF.

J is TRBJ2-1 and V is TRBV27. The V gene's germline CDR1 is MNHEY and CDR2 SMNVEV (reference sequence). This CDR3 spans 15 amino acids. This CDR3 is CASSPSYSSYNEQFF.

V and J are TRBV7-9 and TRBJ2-7. The CDR3 sequence is 14 residues long. Germline V gene sequence: CDR1 SEHNR, CDR2 FQNEAQ (reference sequence). CDR3 loop: CASSFGSVNYEQYF.

The chain joins TRBV20-1 to TRBJ2-1; TCRdb's D call, TRBD2, is unchecked because there is no DNA. There are 15 residues in the CDR3. CDR1 is DFQATT, CDR2 SNEGSKA, per germline (reference sequence). CDR3 region: CSAHAGGPSYNEQFF.

The chain recombines TRBV3-1 with TRBJ1-1; TCRdb reports TRBD1, a call that lacks DNA to check it against. The CDR3 loop spans 14 amino acids. The germline gives CDR1 LGHDT, CDR2 YNNKEL (reference sequence). The CDR3: CASSQRDVNTEAFF.

The V call is TRBV7-2, the J call TRBJ1-3; TCRdb outputs TRBD1, but without DNA this stays unchecked. The CDR3 loop spans 13 amino acids. Germline V lookup: CDR1 SGHTA, CDR2 FQGNSA. The CDR3 here is CASSLALDSPRYF. Full variable domain (missing parts from reference TRBV7-2 and TRBJ1-3): GAGVSQSPSNKVTEKGKDVELRCDPISGHTALYWYRQSLGQGLEFLIYFQGNSAPDKSGLPSDRFSAERTGGSVSTLTIQRTQQEDSAVYLCASSLALDSPRYFGEGSWLTVV.

This sequence joins TRBV12-3 or TRBV12-4 and TRBJ2-4; TCRdb calls TRBD2, which cannot be checked without DNA. The CDR3 is 17 amino acids. CDR3 sequence: CASTRSGGRALTNIQYF.

V is TRBV29-1 and J is TRBJ2-7; TCRdb designates TRBD1, a call that cannot be tested without DNA. The CDR3 totals 11 residues. Per the germline V gene, CDR1 is SQVTM and CDR2 is ANQGSEA. The CDR3 protein is CSADRGPEQYF.

This chain uses TRBV4-2 with TRBJ2-2; without DNA, the TCRdb call of TRBD1 cannot be checked. This CDR3 region has 17 residues. Per germline, CDR1 LGHNA and CDR2 YNFKEQ. CDR3: CASSQPQGHSNTGELFF.

V usage is TRBV9 and J usage is TRBJ2-1; TCRdb returns TRBD2, unconfirmable since there is no DNA. The CDR3 is made up of 15 amino acids. CDR1 is SGDLS and CDR2 is YYNGEE in the germline V gene. The CDR3 here is CASSPPRTSDGEQFF.

The chain couples TRBV4-3 to TRBJ1-4; TCRdb indicates TRBD1, and absent DNA this call remains unverified. The V gene's germline CDR1 is LGHNA and CDR2 YSLEER. This CDR3 has 16 amino acids. The CDR3 sequence is CASSQGRQPRGEKLFF.

The chain couples TRBV30 to TRBJ2-1; TCRdb's D call, TRBD2, is unchecked because there is no DNA. Germline V lookup: CDR1 GTSNPN, CDR2 SVGIG (reference sequence). This CDR3 is 16 amino acids long. CDR3 loop: CACPSLSGSVYNEQFF.

The chain links TRBV28 to TRBJ2-7. The CDR3 runs 11 residues. Germline CDR1 and CDR2: MDHEN and SYDVKM. CDR3 residues: CASRQTYEQYF.

The CDR3 loop reads CASSFSLGAFF. V usage is TRBV7-9 and J usage is TRBJ1-1. The CDR3 loop spans 11 amino acids. Per the germline V gene, CDR1 is SEHNR and CDR2 is FQNEAQ (reference sequence).